These T cell receptor beta chains were read from a single sample in a study of blood T cell repertoires in COVID-19. The data were produced by immunoSEQ multiplex PCR, yet TCRdb's version contains in-frame clones alone and is incomplete. The sample includes about 240,000 clones, roughly 90% of them seen just once. Sequenced material: PBMCs or T cells enriched from blood (not recorded which). The origin of the receptors is a man in his forties who had recovered from COVID-19. The CDR3 runs from the conserved cysteine through the conserved F or W. Each record gives: J gene, V gene, clone size, D gene, CDR3 protein, CDR3 DNA. The D gene is left open where the match is weak. Clone size, where shown, is once, few, many, or a class for clones that have expanded.

TRBJ1-2,TRBV6-5,.,.,CASSLPGPSSGGYTF,TGTGCCAGTTCCCTCCCGGGACCCAGTAGCGGAGGCTACACCTTC
TRBJ2-7,TRBV7-3,once,TRBD1,CASSLIQGAHEQYF,TGTGCCAGCAGCTTAATCCAGGGGGCCCACGAGCAGTACTTC
TRBJ1-1,TRBV7-9,.,.,CASSPAGYSSSSTEAFF,TGTGCCAGCAGCCCCGCAGGGTATTCTTCGAGTAGTACTGAAGCTTTCTTT
TRBJ2-2,TRBV4-1,.,TRBD2,CASSQWILAGVTGELFF,TGCGCCAGCAGCCAATGGATACTAGCGGGAGTCACCGGGGAGCTGTTTTTT
TRBJ1-5,TRBV19,.,.,CASSIVGVGQGGYQPQHF,TGTGCCAGTAGTATAGTTGGGGTAGGGCAGGGAGGTTATCAGCCCCAGCATTTT
TRBJ1-4,TRBV2,.,TRBD1,CASNGQGIEQLFF,TGTGCCAGCAATGGACAGGGGATTGAACAACTGTTTTTT
TRBJ1-3,TRBV4-3,.,.,CASSQARGYGNTIYF,TGCGCCAGCAGCCAAGCCAGAGGCTATGGAAACACCATATATTTT
TRBJ1-4,TRBV29-1,.,TRBD1,CSAQTGGIEKLFF,TGCAGCGCCCAGACAGGGGGGATCGAAAAACTGTTTTTT
TRBJ1-1,TRBV29-1,.,TRBD1,CSVGGQGAGTNTEAFF,TGCAGCGTCGGGGGCCAGGGGGCGGGAACGAACACTGAAGCTTTCTTT
TRBJ1-5,TRBV7-3,.,TRBD1,CASSADRDQPQHF,TGTGCCAGCAGCGCAGACAGGGACCAGCCCCAGCATTTT
TRBJ1-2,TRBV3-1/TRBV3-2,.,.,CASSQDTTGTNYGYTF,TGTGCCAGCAGCCAAGATACAACAGGGACTAACTATGGCTACACCTTC
TRBJ2-5,TRBV28,.,TRBD1,CASGDRSVETQYF,TGTGCCAGCGGGGACAGGTCTGTGGAGACCCAGTACTTC
TRBJ1-6,TRBV19,.,.,CASSMGGSDSPLHF,TGTGCCAGTAGTATGGGGGGATCGGATTCACCCCTCCACTTT
TRBJ1-6,TRBV7-3,few,.,CASRRQPDNSPLHF,TGTGCCAGCAGGAGACAGCCCGATAATTCACCCCTCCACTTT
TRBJ2-6,TRBV7-3,.,.,CASSLNPVSSGANVLTF,TGTGCCAGCAGCTTAAACCCGGTATCCTCTGGGGCCAACGTCCTGACTTTC